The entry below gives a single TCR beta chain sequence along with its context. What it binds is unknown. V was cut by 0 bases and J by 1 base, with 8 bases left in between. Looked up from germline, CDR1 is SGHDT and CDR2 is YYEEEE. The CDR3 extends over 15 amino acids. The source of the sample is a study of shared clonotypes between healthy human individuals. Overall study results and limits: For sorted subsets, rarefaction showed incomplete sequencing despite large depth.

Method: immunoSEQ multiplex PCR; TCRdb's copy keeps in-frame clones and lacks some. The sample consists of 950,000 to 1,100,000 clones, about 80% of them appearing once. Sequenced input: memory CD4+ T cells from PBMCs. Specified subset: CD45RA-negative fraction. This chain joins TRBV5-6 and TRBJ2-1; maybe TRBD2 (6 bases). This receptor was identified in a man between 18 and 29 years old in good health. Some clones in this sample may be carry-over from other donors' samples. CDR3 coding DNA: TGTGCCAGCAGCTTGGCGGGAGAGTCCTACAATGAGCAGTTCTTC. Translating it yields CASSLAGESYNEQFF.